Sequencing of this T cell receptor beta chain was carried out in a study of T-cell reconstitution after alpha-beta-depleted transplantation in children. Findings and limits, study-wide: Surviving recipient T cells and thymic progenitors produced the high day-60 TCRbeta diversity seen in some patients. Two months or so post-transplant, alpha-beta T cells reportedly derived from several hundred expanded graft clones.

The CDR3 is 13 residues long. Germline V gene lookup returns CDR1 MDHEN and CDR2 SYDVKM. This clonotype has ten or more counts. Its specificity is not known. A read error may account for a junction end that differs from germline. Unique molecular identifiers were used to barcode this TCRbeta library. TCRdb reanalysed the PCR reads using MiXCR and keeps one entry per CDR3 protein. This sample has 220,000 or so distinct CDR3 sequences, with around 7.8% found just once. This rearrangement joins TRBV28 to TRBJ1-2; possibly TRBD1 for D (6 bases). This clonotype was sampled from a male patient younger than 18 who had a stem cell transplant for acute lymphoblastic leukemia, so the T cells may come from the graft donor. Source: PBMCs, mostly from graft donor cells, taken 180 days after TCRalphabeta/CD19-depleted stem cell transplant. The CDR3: CASRRTGSPHVAF. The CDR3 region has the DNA TGTGCCAGCAGGCGCACAGGGTCCCCTCATGTAGCATTC.